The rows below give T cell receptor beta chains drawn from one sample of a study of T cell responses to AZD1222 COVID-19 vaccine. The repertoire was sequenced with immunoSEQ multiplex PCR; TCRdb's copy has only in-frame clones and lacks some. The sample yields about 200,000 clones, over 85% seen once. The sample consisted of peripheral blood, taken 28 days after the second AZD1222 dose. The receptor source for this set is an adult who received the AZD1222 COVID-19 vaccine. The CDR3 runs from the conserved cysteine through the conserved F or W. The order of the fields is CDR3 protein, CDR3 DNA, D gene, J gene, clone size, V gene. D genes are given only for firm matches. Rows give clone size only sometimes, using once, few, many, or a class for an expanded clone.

CDR3: CASSPWTGNTEAFF
DNA: TGTGCCAGCAGCCCTTGGACGGGGAACACTGAAGCTTTCTTT
D: NA
J: TRBJ1-1
size: NA
V: TRBV9

CDR3: CASSVGILIHQPQHF
DNA: TGTGCCAGCAGTGTTGGGATTCTCATCCATCAGCCCCAGCATTTT
D: NA
J: TRBJ1-5
size: NA
V: TRBV2

CDR3: CASSYSRTYEQYF
DNA: TGTGCCAGCAGTTACTCCCGGACCTACGAGCAGTACTTC
D: NA
J: TRBJ2-7
size: NA
V: TRBV6-5

CDR3: CASSLRSNQPQHF
DNA: TGTGCCAGCAGTTTGCGGAGCAATCAGCCCCAGCATTTT
D: NA
J: TRBJ1-5
size: once
V: TRBV12-3/TRBV12-4

CDR3: CASSQAGGVYTQYF
DNA: TGTGCCAGCAGCCAGGCGGGGGGTGTATATACGCAGTATTTT
D: TRBD2
J: TRBJ2-3
size: NA
V: TRBV3-1/TRBV3-2

CDR3: CASSQDRRDRVTYEQYF
DNA: TGTGCCAGCAGCCAAGATAGGCGGGACAGGGTAACCTACGAGCAGTACTTC
D: TRBD1
J: TRBJ2-7
size: NA
V: TRBV3-1/TRBV3-2

CDR3: CASATWEGLMQFF
DNA: TGTGCCAGTGCGACCTGGGAGGGCTTGATGCAGTTCTTC
D: TRBD2
J: TRBJ2-1
size: NA
V: TRBV27

CDR3: CAISEFSSDNEQFF
DNA: TGTGCCATCAGTGAGTTTAGTAGCGACAATGAGCAGTTCTTC
D: NA
J: TRBJ2-1
size: NA
V: TRBV10-3

CDR3: CASSLGGQGNSPLHF
DNA: TGCGCCAGCAGCTTGGGTGGACAGGGTAATTCACCCCTCCACTTT
D: TRBD1
J: TRBJ1-6
size: few
V: TRBV5-1

CDR3: CASSYSGQGALYEQYF
DNA: TGTGCCAGCAGTTACTCTGGACAGGGGGCTTTATACGAGCAGTACTTC
D: TRBD1
J: TRBJ2-7
size: NA
V: TRBV6-5

CDR3: CSVQGQALNTEAFF
DNA: TGCAGCGTTCAAGGACAGGCTCTGAACACTGAAGCTTTCTTT
D: TRBD1
J: TRBJ1-1
size: NA
V: TRBV29-1

CDR3: CASTAGRSPLHF
DNA: TGTGCCAGCACGGCAGGGAGATCACCCCTCCACTTT
D: NA
J: TRBJ1-6
size: NA
V: TRBV6-6

CDR3: CASSQLGTDEQFF
DNA: TGTGCCAGCAGCCAACTGGGGACCGATGAGCAGTTCTTC
D: NA
J: TRBJ2-1
size: NA
V: TRBV3-1/TRBV3-2

CDR3: CASSEGGGRLNQPQHF
DNA: TGTGCCAGCAGTGAGGGCGGGGGCCGTCTCAATCAGCCCCAGCATTTT
D: NA
J: TRBJ1-5
size: NA
V: TRBV2

CDR3: CASSQASTYEQYF
DNA: TGTGCCAGCAGCCAGGCTTCCACCTACGAGCAGTACTTC
D: NA
J: TRBJ2-7
size: NA
V: TRBV2

CDR3: CASSPMGQGNQPQHF
DNA: TGTGCCAGCAGCCCAATGGGGCAAGGCAATCAGCCCCAGCATTTT
D: NA
J: TRBJ1-5
size: NA
V: TRBV5-6

CDR3: CASSQVYRTNSPLHF
DNA: TGCGCCAGCAGCCAAGTTTACAGAACGAATTCACCCCTCCACTTT
D: NA
J: TRBJ1-6
size: once
V: TRBV4-3

CDR3: CASSYTGGTGELFF
DNA: TGTGCCAGCAGTTACACGGGGGGGACCGGGGAGCTGTTTTTT
D: TRBD2
J: TRBJ2-2
size: NA
V: TRBV6-5

CDR3: CASRGQGTNEKLFF
DNA: TGTGCCAGCCGCGGGCAGGGAACTAATGAAAAACTGTTTTTT
D: NA
J: TRBJ1-4
size: NA
V: TRBV6-5

CDR3: CASSVEVTGELFF
DNA: TGTGCCAGCAGTGTGGAGGTGACCGGGGAGCTGTTTTTT
D: NA
J: TRBJ2-2
size: NA
V: TRBV2

CDR3: CASSVAGVTGELFF
DNA: TGTGCCAGCAGCGTAGCTGGAGTCACCGGGGAGCTGTTTTTT
D: NA
J: TRBJ2-2
size: NA
V: TRBV9

CDR3: CASSLALSDEKLFF
DNA: TGCGCCAGCAGCTTGGCCTTGAGTGACGAAAAACTGTTTTTT
D: NA
J: TRBJ1-4
size: few
V: TRBV5-1

CDR3: CASSLGSIAGYTF
DNA: TGCGCCAGCAGCTTGGGGTCGATAGCCGGCTACACCTTC
D: NA
J: TRBJ1-2
size: NA
V: TRBV5-1

CDR3: CASSRQQNTEAFF
DNA: TGTGCCAGCAGCCGACAGCAGAACACTGAAGCTTTCTTT
D: NA
J: TRBJ1-1
size: NA
V: TRBV7-9

CDR3: CASSFDGNQPQHF
DNA: TGTGCCAGCAGCTTTGACGGGAATCAGCCCCAGCATTTT
D: NA
J: TRBJ1-5
size: NA
V: TRBV7-9

CDR3: CSASGGGGANYGYTF
DNA: TGCAGTGCTAGTGGGGGCGGGGGCGCTAACTATGGCTACACCTTC
D: NA
J: TRBJ1-2
size: NA
V: TRBV20-1

CDR3: CASSPATVSNQPQHF
DNA: TGTGCCAGCTCACCAGCTACAGTTAGCAATCAGCCCCAGCATTTT
D: NA
J: TRBJ1-5
size: NA
V: TRBV18

CDR3: CATSGGIWTVAFF
DNA: TGTGCCACCAGCGGGGGAATATGGACGGTAGCTTTCTTT
D: NA
J: TRBJ1-1
size: NA
V: TRBV15

CDR3: CASGPGWQGVSAGYTF
DNA: TGTGCTAGTGGGCCCGGGTGGCAGGGTGTTTCTGCTGGCTACACCTTC
D: NA
J: TRBJ1-2
size: NA
V: TRBV12-5

CDR3: CASSLGKGEDGSPLHF
DNA: TGTGCCAGCAGCTTGGGGAAGGGTGAAGACGGTTCACCCCTCCACTTT
D: NA
J: TRBJ1-6
size: NA
V: TRBV5-6

CDR3: CASSTTGDGGSPLHF
DNA: TGTGCCAGCAGCACAACAGGGGATGGTGGGTCACCCCTCCACTTT
D: TRBD1
J: TRBJ1-6
size: NA
V: TRBV11-2

CDR3: CASSPPRGETQYF
DNA: TGTGCCAGTAGCCCACCTCGGGGGGAGACCCAGTACTTC
D: NA
J: TRBJ2-5
size: NA
V: TRBV19

CDR3: CASSPTGGLNQPQHF
DNA: TGTGCCAGCTCACCTACGGGGGGTCTGAATCAGCCCCAGCATTTT
D: NA
J: TRBJ1-5
size: NA
V: TRBV18

CDR3: CASSRQAVAGYTF
DNA: TGTGCCAGCAGCAGGCAGGCGGTGGCTGGCTACACCTTC
D: NA
J: TRBJ1-2
size: NA
V: TRBV9

CDR3: CASSPVGSSGNTIYF
DNA: TGTGCCAGCAGCCCCGTGGGCAGCTCTGGAAACACCATATATTTT
D: NA
J: TRBJ1-3
size: once
V: TRBV7-8

CDR3: CASSGQGINYGYTF
DNA: TGCGCCAGCAGCGGACAGGGGATTAACTATGGCTACACCTTC
D: TRBD1
J: TRBJ1-2
size: NA
V: TRBV5-1

CDR3: CASSLGDNYGYTF
DNA: TGCGCCAGCAGCTTGGGCGATAACTATGGCTACACCTTC
D: NA
J: TRBJ1-2
size: NA
V: TRBV5-1

CDR3: CASSQDVYGYTF
DNA: TGTGCCAGCAGCCAAGACGTCTATGGCTACACCTTC
D: NA
J: TRBJ1-2
size: NA
V: TRBV4-2

CDR3: CASSYSLQGNYGYTF
DNA: TGTGCCAGCAGTTACTCGTTGCAGGGGAACTATGGCTACACCTTC
D: NA
J: TRBJ1-2
size: NA
V: TRBV6-5